This T cell receptor beta chain stems from a study of shared clonotypes between healthy human individuals. As defined, naive CD8 cells were CD45RO-negative and positively selected for CCR7, with terminally differentiated effector memory CD45RA+ cells excluded. Donors included only healthy HIV-negative adults lacking recent acute infections or vaccinations. Sequenced by immunoSEQ multiplex PCR; TCRdb stores in-frame clones only, minus some. The sample consists of around 650,000 clones, approximately 96% of them appearing once. Regarding this clone: Its antigen is currently unknown. At one end the junction does not follow the germline gene, possibly because of a read error.

Notes on the study in general: Several donors showed sharing of approximately 4.7% of naive CD4 clonotypes.

Germline V gives CDR1 WNHNN, CDR2 SYGVQD (reference sequence). The CDR3 extends over 15 amino acids. This clonotype was sampled from a young woman in good health. The chain employs TRBV10-1 and TRBJ2-7, with D perhaps TRBD1 or TRBD2 (5 bases each). The specimen sequenced was naive CD8+ T cells sorted from blood. The CDR3 is CASRTHRGHDYGQYF. The CDR3 region has the DNA TGCGCCAGCAGGACACATAGAGGACACGACTACGGGCAGTACTTC.